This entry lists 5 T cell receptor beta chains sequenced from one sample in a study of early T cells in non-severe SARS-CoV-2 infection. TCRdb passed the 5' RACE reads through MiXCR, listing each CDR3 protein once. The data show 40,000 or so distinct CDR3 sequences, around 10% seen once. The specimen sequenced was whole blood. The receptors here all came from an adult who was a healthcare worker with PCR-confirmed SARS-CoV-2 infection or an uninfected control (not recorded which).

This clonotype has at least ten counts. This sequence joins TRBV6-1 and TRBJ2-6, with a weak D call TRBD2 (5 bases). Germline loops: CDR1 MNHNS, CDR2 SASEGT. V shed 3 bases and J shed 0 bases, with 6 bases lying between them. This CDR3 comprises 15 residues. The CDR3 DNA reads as TGTGCCAGCAGTGATCGGGGCTCTGGGGCCAACGTCCTGACTTTC. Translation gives CASSDRGSGANVLTF.

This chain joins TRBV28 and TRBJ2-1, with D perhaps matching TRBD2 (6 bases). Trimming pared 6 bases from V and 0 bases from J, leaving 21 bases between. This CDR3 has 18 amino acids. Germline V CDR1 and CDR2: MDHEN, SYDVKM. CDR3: CASSQWDLTRSSYNEQFF. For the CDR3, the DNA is TGTGCCAGCAGCCAATGGGACTTAACACGCAGCTCCTACAATGAGCAGTTCTTC.

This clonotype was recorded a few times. The CDR3 sequence is CASSRDPLAAVYNEQFF. CDR3 coding DNA: TGTGCCAGCAGCCGAGACCCTTTGGCGGCCGTTTACAATGAGCAGTTCTTC. V usage is TRBV14 and J usage is TRBJ2-1; D is unresolved. CDR1 is SGHDN, CDR2 FVKESK, per germline. With 4 bases removed from V and 4 bases from J, the gap between germline ends came to 20 bases. CDR3 size: 17 residues.

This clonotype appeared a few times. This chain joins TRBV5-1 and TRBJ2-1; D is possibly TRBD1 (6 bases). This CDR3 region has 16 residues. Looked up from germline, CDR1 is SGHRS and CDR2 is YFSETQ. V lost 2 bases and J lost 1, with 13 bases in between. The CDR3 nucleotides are TGCGCCAGCAGCTTTTACGGGACACTATCCTACAATGAGCAGTTCTTC. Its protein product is CASSFYGTLSYNEQFF.

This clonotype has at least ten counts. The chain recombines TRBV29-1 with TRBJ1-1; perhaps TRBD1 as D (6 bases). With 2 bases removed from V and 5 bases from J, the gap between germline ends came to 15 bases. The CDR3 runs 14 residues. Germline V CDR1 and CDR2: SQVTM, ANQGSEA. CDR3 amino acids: CSVERGGKITEAFF. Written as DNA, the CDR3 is TGCAGCGTTGAAAGGGGGGGGAAGATAACTGAAGCTTTCTTT. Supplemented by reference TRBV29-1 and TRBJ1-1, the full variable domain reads SAVISQKPSRDICQRGTSLTIQCQVDSQVTMMFWYRQQPGQSLTLIATANQGSEATYESGFVIDKFPISRPNLTFSTLTVSNMSPEDSSIYLCSVERGGKITEAFFGQGTRLTVV.